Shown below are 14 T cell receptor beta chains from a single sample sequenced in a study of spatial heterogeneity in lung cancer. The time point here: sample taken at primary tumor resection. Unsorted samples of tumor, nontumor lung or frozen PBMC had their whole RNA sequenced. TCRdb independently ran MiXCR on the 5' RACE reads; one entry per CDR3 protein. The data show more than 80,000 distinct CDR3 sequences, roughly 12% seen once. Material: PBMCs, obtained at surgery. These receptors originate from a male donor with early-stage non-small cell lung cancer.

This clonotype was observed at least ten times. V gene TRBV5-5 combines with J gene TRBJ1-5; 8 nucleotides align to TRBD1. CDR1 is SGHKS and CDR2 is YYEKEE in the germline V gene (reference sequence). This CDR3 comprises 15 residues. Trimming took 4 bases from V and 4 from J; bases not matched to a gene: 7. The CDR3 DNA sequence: TGTGCCAGCAGCCGGCAACAGGGGGTGAATCAGCCCCAGCATTTT. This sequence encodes CASSRQQGVNQPQHF.

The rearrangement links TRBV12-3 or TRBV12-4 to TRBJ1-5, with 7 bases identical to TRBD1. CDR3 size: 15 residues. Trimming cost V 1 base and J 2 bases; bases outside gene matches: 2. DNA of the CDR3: TGTGCCAGCAGTTTAGGACAGGGAGGCAATCAGCCCCAGCATTTT. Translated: CASSLGQGGNQPQHF.

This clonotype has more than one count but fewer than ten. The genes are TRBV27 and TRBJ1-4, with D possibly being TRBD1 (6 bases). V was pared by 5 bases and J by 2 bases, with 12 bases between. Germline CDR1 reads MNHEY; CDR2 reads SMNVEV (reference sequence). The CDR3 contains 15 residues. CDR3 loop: CASSEGGLTNEKLFF. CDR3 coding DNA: TGTGCCAGCAGTGAGGGGGGCTTGACTAATGAAAAACTGTTTTTT.

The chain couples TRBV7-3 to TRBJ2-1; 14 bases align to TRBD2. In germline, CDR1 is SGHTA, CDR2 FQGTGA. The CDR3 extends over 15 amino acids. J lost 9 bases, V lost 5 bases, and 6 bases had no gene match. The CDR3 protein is CASSTGLAGDSEQFF. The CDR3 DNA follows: TGTGCCAGCAGCACGGGACTAGCGGGAGACTCTGAGCAGTTCTTC.

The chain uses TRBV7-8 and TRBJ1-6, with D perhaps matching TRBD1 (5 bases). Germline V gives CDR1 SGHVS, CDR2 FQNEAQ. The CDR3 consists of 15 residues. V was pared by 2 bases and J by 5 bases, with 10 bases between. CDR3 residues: CASSLRGVDNSPLHF. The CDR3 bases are TGTGCCAGCAGCTTAAGAGGGGTCGATAATTCACCCCTCCACTTT. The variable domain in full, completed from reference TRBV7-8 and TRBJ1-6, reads GAGVSQSPRYKVAKRGQDVALRCDPISGHVSLFWYQQALGQGPEFLTYFQNEAQLDKSGLPSDRFFAERPEGSVSTLKIQRTQQEDSAVYLCASSLRGVDNSPLHFGNGTRLTVT.

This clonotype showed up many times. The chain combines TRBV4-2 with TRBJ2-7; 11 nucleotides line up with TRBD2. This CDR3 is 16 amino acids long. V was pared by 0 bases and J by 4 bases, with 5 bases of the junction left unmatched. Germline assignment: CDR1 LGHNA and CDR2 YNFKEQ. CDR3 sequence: CASSQDRTSGLYEQYF. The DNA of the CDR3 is TGTGCCAGCAGCCAAGACAGGACTAGCGGGTTATACGAGCAGTACTTC.

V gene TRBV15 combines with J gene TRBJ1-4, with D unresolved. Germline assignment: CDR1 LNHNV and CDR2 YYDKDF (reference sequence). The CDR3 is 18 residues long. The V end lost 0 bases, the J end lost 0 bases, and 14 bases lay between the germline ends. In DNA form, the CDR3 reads TGTGCCACCAGCAGAGATCGTATGGGATTCGCAACTAATGAAAAACTGTTTTTT. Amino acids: CATSRDRMGFATNEKLFF.

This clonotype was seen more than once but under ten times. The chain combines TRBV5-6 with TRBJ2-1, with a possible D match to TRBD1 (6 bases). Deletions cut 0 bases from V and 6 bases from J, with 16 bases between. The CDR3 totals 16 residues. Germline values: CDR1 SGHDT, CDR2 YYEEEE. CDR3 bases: TGTGCCAGCAGCTTGGGCCACCTTCTCAGGGGCAATGAGCAGTTCTTC. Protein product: CASSLGHLLRGNEQFF.

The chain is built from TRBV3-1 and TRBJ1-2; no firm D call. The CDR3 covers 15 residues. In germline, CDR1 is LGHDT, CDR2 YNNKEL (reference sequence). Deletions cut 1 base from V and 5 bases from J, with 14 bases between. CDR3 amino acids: CASSQGPTGTYGYTF. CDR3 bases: TGTGCCAGCAGCCAAGGTCCGACGGGAACGTATGGCTACACCTTC.

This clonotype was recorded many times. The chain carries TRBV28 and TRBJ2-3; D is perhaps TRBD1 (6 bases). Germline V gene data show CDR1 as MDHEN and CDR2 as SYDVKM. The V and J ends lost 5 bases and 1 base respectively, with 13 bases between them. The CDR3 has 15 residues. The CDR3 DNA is TGTGCCAGCAGTCCCATTACAGGGCGCACAGATACGCAGTATTTT. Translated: CASSPITGRTDTQYF.

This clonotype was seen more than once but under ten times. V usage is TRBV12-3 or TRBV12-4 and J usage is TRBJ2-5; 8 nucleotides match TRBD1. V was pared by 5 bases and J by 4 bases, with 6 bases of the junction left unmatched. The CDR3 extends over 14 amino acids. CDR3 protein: CASSPGGPRETQYF. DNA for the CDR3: TGTGCCAGCAGTCCAGGGGGCCCGCGAGAGACCCAGTACTTC.

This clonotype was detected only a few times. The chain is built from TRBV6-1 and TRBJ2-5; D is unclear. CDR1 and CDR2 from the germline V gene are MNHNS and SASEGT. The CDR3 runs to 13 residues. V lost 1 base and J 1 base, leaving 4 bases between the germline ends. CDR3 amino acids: CASSEGPQETQYF. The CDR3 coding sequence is TGTGCCAGCAGTGAAGGGCCCCAAGAGACCCAGTACTTC.

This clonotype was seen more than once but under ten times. Here the CDR3 DNA reads TGCAGCGTTGTGGGGGGCTATGGCTACACCTTC. Translating gives CSVVGGYGYTF. The gene calls are TRBV29-1 and TRBJ1-2, with TRBD1 as a possible D gene (5 bases). From germline, CDR1 is SQVTM and CDR2 ANQGSEA. This CDR3 has 11 amino acids. V was trimmed by 4 bases and J by 4 bases, leaving 7 bases between them.

Here the CDR3 reads CASSGRDRSSGNTIYF. Written as DNA, the CDR3 is TGTGCCAGCAGCGGCCGGGACAGGAGCTCTGGAAACACCATATATTTT. The V and J genes are TRBV7-8 and TRBJ1-3, with TRBD1 matching 8 bases. V shed 5 bases and J 0 bases; nucleotides not matched to a gene: 6. The CDR3 is made up of 16 amino acids. In germline, CDR1 is SGHVS, CDR2 FQNEAQ.